This TCR beta chain was found in a study of T cells in Graves' hyperthyroidism and ophthalmopathy. Notes on this clonotype: What it binds is not known.

The germline V and J ends were trimmed by 2 bases and 8 bases, with 13 bases remaining between them. The CDR3 runs to 15 residues. Germline assignment: CDR1 MGHRA and CDR2 YSYEKL. Amplified TCR beta CDR3 regions came from RNA transcripts. First-round RT-PCR of the TCR CDR3 relied on the HTBI primer set. TCRdb itself ran the multiplex PCR reads through MiXCR, one entry per CDR3 protein. This repertoire shows around 340,000 distinct CDR3 sequences, roughly 17% found once; its top ten account for roughly a third. Graves' hyperthyroidism without ophthalmopathy progression within 18 months was termed stable. Investigators excluded patients with uncontrolled infection, other autoimmune disease, pregnancy or lactation. Regarding the study as a whole: Researchers report that a 13 V-J model separated ophthalmopathy from stable hyperthyroidism. Ophthalmopathy, as predicted by the model, came a median about six months after the prediction.

This sequence joins TRBV4-1 and TRBJ1-6; D is unclear. Sequencing was performed on blood. This receptor was taken from a man aged 30 to 45 with Graves' hyperthyroidism. The CDR3 region has the DNA TGCGCCAGCAGCCAACGCCTCGGTTATGATTCACCCCTCCACTTT. Its protein is CASSQRLGYDSPLHF.